A single T cell receptor beta chain is shown here with its context. This clonotype was picked up many times. Its antigen remains unidentified. No much larger clone exists at a distance of one base, and base qualities are not known. The library was built by means of multiplex PCR. Sequencing instrument: Illumina HiSeq 2500. TCRbeta libraries were constructed through three rounds of nested PCR with primers (Table S4) according to protocols modified from ARM-PCR. Before sequencing, PCR products of 200-500 bp were excised from the gel and purified with the QIAquick gel extraction kit. As for how the authors treated the data: Trimmomatic was used to clean the reads, FLASH was used to merge the reads into complete CDR3 sequences, and MiTCR was used to assign the reads to V(D)J germline segments. Clonal diversity was computed as the inverse Simpson's index with VDJtools. In-frame sequences lacking a premature stop codon were counted as productive reads. TCRdb handled the public reads itself, with Q25 trimming in fastp and clone calling in MiXCR, and kept productive beta chains. Identical CDR3 protein sequences are pooled into one entry, listed with their most common genes and DNA. The authors' filters were not applied to this entry. The sample table lists some 97,000 distinct CDR3 sequences, approximately 65% of them with a count of one. Roughly 19% of the sample is taken by the ten largest.

At the junction V is shortened by 9 bases and J by 4 bases, with 12 bases in between. Via the germline V gene, CDR1 is MNHNS and CDR2 SASEGT. The CDR3 starts with the cysteine, ends with the phenylalanine, and has 12 residues. Just the 36-base CDR3 DNA is kept, in frame starting at base 1. RNA was extracted from bulk unsorted tissue and checked for quality with a NanoDrop ND-1000 and an Agilent 2100. Normal lung samples were distant non-tumor tissue taken more than 3 cm from the tumor edge. All donors had newly diagnosed lung cancer, had not received prior chemotherapy, and were admitted for thoracic surgery in China between August and November 2014. Patients with previous radiotherapy or chemotherapy, or with another concurrent cancer, were excluded from the study. Pieces of surgical tissue measuring about 1-2 cm3 were kept in RNAlater solution and held at -80 degrees C until needed. This sample was taken from a study of tumor and adjacent non-tumor tissue in lung cancer (dated by TCRdb to 2017 to 2018). Broadly, across the study: Of the cohort, around 12 patients had adenocarcinoma, 2 had squamous cell carcinoma and 1 had small cell lung cancer. The approximately 15 enrolled patients, of whom 10 were men and 5 were women, were aged about 30 to 80 years and were diagnosed with TNM stage I to III disease. Sequencing generated a total of more than 100 million productive TCRbeta reads, averaging about 4 million reads per sample. The study compared bulk TCRbeta repertoires from lung tumor tissue and matched distant non-tumor lung tissue of some 15 lung cancer patients. More than 25 paired specimens, one tumor and one normal lung sample per patient, were profiled by TCRbeta CDR3 sequencing.

General conclusions and limits of the study: TCR diversity was significantly higher in younger patients, and greater tumor TCR diversity was associated with shorter overall survival and shorter disease-free survival. A significantly larger cumulative share of the repertoire was made up by the top 100 clones in normal lung than in tumor tissue. The sequencing platform is not named in the methods, and unique molecular identifiers are not mentioned. Only roughly 14 patients were included in the cohort, and the need for larger samples and more detailed clinical data was noted by the authors. Peripheral blood was not sequenced, so blood TCRbeta repertoires were not examined in the lung cancer patients of the study. Tumor tissue showed significantly higher TCR diversity (inverse Simpson) than normal lung tissue, at roughly 390 vs 170 (P = 0.0075, Mann-Whitney U test).

Recombination connected TRBV6-1 to TRBJ2-5; the best D guess is TRBD1, with 6 bases matching. This clonotype was obtained from a man aged 25 to 40 with non-small cell lung cancer. Sequenced material: distant non-tumor lung tissue. DNA sequence: TGTGCCAGTGACATAGGGGGAGAGACCCAGTACTTC. The resulting protein is CASDIGGETQYF.